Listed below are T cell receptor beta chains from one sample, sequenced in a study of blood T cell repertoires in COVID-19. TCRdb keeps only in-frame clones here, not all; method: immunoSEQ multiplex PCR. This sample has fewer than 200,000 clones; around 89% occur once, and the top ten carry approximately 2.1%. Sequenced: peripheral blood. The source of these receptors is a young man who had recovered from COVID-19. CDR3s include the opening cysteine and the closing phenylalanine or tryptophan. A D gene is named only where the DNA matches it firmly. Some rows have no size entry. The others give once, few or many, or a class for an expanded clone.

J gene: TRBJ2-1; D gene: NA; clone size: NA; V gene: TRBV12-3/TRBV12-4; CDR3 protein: CASIQHLNNEQFF; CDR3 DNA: TGTGCCAGCATCCAACATCTGAACAATGAGCAGTTCTTC
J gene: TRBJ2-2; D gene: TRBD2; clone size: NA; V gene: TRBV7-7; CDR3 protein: CASSLAGQGFTGELFF; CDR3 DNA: TGTGCTAGCAGCTTAGCGGGCCAGGGATTCACGGGGGAGCTGTTTTTT
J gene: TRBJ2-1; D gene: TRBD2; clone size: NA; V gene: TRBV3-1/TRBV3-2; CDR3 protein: CASSPSGLAGYEQFF; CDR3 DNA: TGTGCCAGCAGCCCTTCGGGACTAGCGGGATATGAGCAGTTCTTC
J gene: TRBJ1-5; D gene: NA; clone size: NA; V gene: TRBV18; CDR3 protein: CASSPPGQPRGNQPQHF; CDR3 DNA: TGTGCCAGCTCACCACCGGGGCAGCCTAGAGGAAATCAGCCCCAGCATTTT
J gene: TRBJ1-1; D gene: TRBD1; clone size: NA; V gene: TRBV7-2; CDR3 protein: CASSLPTGGTEAFF; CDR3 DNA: TGTGCCAGCAGCTTACCCACAGGGGGCACTGAAGCTTTCTTT
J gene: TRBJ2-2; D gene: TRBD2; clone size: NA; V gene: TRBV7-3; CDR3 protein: CASSLSGRGAGELFF; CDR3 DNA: TGTGCCAGCAGCTTGAGCGGGAGGGGGGCCGGGGAGCTGTTTTTT
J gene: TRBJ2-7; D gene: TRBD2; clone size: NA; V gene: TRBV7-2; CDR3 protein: CASSSRLAGVYEQYF; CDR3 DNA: TGTGCCAGCAGCTCGCGGTTAGCGGGAGTATACGAGCAGTACTTC
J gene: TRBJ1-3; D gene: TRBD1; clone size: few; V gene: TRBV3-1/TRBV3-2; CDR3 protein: CASSHPSTGVYTIYF; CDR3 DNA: TGTGCCAGCAGCCACCCTTCCACAGGGGTATACACCATATATTTT
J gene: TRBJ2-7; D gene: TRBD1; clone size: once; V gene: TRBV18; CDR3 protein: CASSYRGIATYEQYF; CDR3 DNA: TGTGCCAGCTCCTACAGGGGGATAGCTACCTACGAGCAGTACTTC
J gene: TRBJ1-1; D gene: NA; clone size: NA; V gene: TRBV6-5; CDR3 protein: CASSYSKGVGNTEAFF; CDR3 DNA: TGTGCCAGCAGTTATTCGAAGGGGGTGGGGAACACTGAAGCTTTCTTT
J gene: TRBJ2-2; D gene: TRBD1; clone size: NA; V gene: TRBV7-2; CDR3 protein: CASSPGTGGAGELFF; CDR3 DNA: TGTGCCAGCAGCCCTGGGACAGGGGGAGCCGGGGAGCTGTTTTTT
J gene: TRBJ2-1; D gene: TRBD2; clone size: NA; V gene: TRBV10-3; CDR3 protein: CAISAGLAGRYNEQFF; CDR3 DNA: TGTGCCATCAGCGCCGGACTAGCGGGAAGATACAATGAGCAGTTCTTC
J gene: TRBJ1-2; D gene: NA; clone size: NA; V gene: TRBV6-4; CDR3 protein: CAERGDYGYTF; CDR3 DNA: TGTGCCGAGCGCGGAGACTATGGCTACACCTTC
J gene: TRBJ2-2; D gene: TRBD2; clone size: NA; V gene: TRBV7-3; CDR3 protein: CASSPSGTPTGELFF; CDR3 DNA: TGTGCCAGCAGCCCTAGCGGGACACCCACCGGGGAGCTGTTTTTT
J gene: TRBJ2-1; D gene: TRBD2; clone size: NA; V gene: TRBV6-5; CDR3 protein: CASSYGTSGSNEQFF; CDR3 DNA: TGTGCCAGCAGTTACGGGACTAGCGGGAGTAATGAGCAGTTCTTC
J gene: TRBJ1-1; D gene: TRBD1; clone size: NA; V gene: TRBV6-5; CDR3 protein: CASRPPGGYTEAFF; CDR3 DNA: TGTGCCAGCAGGCCACCAGGGGGATACACTGAAGCTTTCTTT
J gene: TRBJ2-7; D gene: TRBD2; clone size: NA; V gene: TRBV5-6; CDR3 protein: CASSPREGHEQYF; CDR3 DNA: TGTGCCAGCAGCCCGCGGGAGGGACACGAGCAGTACTTC
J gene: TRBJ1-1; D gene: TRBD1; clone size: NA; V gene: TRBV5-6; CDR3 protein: CASSSGTGDTEAFF; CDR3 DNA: TGTGCCAGCAGCTCCGGGACAGGGGACACTGAAGCTTTCTTT
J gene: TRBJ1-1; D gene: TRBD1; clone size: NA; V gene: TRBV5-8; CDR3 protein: CASSLGTGVTEAFF; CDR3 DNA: TGTGCCAGCAGCCTCGGGACAGGGGTCACTGAAGCTTTCTTT
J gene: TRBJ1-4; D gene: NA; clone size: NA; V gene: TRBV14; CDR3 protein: CASSYRSPTSEKLFF; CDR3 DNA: TGTGCCAGCAGCTACAGGTCCCCGACTAGTGAAAAACTGTTTTTT
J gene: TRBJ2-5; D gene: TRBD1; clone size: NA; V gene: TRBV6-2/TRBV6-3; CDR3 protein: CASSYSGQGTETQYF; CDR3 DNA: TGTGCCAGCAGTTACTCTGGACAGGGGACGGAGACCCAGTACTTC
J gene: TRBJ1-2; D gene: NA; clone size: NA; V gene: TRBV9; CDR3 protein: CASSASGEGYGYTF; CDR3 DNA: TGTGCCAGCAGCGCCTCAGGGGAGGGCTATGGCTACACCTTC
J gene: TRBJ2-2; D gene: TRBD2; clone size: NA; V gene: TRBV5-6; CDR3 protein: CASSPSLAEGSTGELFF; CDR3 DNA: TGTGCCAGCAGCCCATCACTAGCGGAGGGGAGCACCGGGGAGCTGTTTTTT
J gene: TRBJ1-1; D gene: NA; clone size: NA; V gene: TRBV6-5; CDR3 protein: CASSYGPEPTEAFF; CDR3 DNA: TGTGCCAGCAGTTACGGGCCCGAGCCCACTGAAGCTTTCTTT
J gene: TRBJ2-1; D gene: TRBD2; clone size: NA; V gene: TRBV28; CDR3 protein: CASSLSASGSRGQFF; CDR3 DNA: TGTGCCAGCAGTTTGAGCGCTAGCGGGAGTCGGGGGCAGTTCTTC
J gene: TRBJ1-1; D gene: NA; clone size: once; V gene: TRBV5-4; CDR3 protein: CASSAGPTIGAFF; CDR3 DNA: TGTGCCAGCAGCGCGGGACCGACCATCGGAGCTTTCTTT
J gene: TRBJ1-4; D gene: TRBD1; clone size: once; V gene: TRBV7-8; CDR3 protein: CASSNRGRSGLGEKLFF; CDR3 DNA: TGTGCCAGCAGTAACAGGGGGCGTTCGGGGCTAGGGGAAAAACTGTTTTTT
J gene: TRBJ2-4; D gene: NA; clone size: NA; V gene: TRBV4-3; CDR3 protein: CASSQDTAGLDKNIQYF; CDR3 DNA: TGCGCCAGCAGCCAAGACACGGCAGGGCTGGACAAAAACATTCAGTACTTC
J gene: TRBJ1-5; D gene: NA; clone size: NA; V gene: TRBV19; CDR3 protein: CASSMVRSNQPQHF; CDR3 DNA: TGTGCCAGTAGTATGGTACGGAGCAATCAGCCCCAGCATTTT
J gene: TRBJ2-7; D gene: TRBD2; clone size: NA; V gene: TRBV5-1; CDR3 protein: CASSPPLAGLGEQYF; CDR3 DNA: TGCGCCAGCAGCCCGCCGTTAGCGGGACTTGGCGAGCAGTACTTC
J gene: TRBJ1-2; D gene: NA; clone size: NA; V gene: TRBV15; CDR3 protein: CATSRDRLGYYGYTF; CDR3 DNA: TGTGCCACCAGCAGAGATCGGCTCGGGTACTATGGCTACACCTTC
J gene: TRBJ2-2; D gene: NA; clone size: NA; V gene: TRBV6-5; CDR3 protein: CASSGSVSNTGELFF; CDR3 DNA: TGTGCCAGCAGCGGTAGCGTTTCGAACACCGGGGAGCTGTTTTTT
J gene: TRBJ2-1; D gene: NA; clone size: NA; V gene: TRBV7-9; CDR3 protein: CASSLVSEQFF; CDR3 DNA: TGTGCCAGCAGCTTAGTTAGTGAGCAGTTCTTC
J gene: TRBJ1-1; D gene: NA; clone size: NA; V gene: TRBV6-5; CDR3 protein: CASMAGSSNTEAFF; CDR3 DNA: TGTGCCAGCATGGCAGGGTCGTCGAACACTGAAGCTTTCTTT
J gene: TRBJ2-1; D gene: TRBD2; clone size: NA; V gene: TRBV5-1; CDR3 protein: CASSLMIAGDEQFF; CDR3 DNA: TGCGCCAGCAGCTTGATGATAGCGGGAGATGAGCAGTTCTTC
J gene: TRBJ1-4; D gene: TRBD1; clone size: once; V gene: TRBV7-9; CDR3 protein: CASSSRQGQVEKLFF; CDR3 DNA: TGTGCCAGCAGCTCAAGACAGGGCCAGGTTGAAAAACTGTTTTTT
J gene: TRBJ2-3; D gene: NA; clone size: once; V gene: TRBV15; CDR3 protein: CATSRDLAGKSDTQYF; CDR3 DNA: TGTGCCACCAGCAGAGATTTGGCGGGGAAGTCAGATACGCAGTATTTT
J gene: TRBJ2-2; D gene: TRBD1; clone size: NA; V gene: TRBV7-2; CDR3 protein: CASSLQQGAVTGELFF; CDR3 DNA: TGTGCCAGCAGCTTACAACAGGGGGCGGTCACCGGGGAGCTGTTTTTT
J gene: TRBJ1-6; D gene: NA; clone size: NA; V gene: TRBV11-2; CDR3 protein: CASSLEAPNSPLHF; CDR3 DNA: TGTGCCAGCAGCTTAGAAGCGCCGAATTCACCCCTCCACTTT
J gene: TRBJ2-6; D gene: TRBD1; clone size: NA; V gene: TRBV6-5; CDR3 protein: CASSWTQGPGANVLTF; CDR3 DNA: TGTGCCAGCAGTTGGACACAGGGGCCTGGGGCCAACGTCCTGACTTTC
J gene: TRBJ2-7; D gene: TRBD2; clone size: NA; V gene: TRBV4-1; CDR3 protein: CASSQVPSGNYEQYF; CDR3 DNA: TGCGCCAGCAGCCAAGTACCTAGCGGGAACTACGAGCAGTACTTC
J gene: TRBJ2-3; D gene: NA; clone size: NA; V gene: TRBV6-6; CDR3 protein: CASSPVTGRYDTDTQYF; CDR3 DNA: TGTGCCAGCAGTCCGGTGACAGGGAGGTATGACACAGATACGCAGTATTTT
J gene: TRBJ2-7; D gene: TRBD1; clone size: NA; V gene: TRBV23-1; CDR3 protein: CASSHPGQRSYEQYF; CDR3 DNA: TGCGCCAGCAGTCACCCGGGACAGAGATCCTACGAGCAGTACTTC
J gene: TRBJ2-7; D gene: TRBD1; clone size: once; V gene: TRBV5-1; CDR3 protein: CASSLATTLDRDRNEQYF; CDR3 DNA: TGCGCCAGCAGCTTGGCGACTACCCTCGACAGGGATCGGAACGAGCAGTACTTC
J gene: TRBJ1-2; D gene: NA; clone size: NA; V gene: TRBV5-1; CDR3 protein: CASSLASGGTNYGYTF; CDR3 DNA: TGCGCCAGCAGCTTGGCCTCGGGGGGTACTAACTATGGCTACACCTTC
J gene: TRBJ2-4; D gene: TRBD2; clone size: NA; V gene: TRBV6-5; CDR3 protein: CASSSGGAKNIQYF; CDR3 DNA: TGTGCCAGCAGCTCGGGGGGAGCCAAAAACATTCAGTACTTC
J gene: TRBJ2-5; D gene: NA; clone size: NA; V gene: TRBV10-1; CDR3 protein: CASGRSGDEQETQYF; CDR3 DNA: TGCGCCAGCGGACGTAGCGGAGATGAACAAGAGACCCAGTACTTC
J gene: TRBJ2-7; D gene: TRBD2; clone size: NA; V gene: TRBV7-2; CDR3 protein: CASSLGEGHWRRYEQYF; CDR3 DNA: TGTGCCAGCAGCCTCGGGGAGGGCCACTGGAGGAGGTACGAGCAGTACTTC
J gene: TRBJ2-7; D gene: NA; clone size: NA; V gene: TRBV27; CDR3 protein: CASSFSQGYEQYF; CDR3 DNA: TGTGCCAGCAGTTTTTCACAGGGATACGAGCAGTACTTC
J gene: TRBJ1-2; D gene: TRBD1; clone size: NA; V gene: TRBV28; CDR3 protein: CASMGPGQGPGYTF; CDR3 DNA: TGTGCCAGCATGGGGCCGGGACAGGGACCTGGCTACACCTTC
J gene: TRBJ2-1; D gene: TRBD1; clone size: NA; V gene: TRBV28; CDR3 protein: CASSQNDRGSYNEQFF; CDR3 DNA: TGTGCCAGCAGTCAAAATGACAGGGGCTCCTACAATGAGCAGTTCTTC
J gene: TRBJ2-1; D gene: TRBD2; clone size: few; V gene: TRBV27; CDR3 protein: CASSLGGTSGVNEQFF; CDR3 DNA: TGTGCCAGCAGCCTGGGAGGGACTAGCGGAGTGAATGAGCAGTTCTTC
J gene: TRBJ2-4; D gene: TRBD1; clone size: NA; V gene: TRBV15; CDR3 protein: CATSRDGPGGLIQYF; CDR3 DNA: TGTGCCACCAGCAGAGATGGACCAGGGGGCCTCATTCAGTACTTC
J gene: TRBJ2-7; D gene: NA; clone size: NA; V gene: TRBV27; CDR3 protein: CASSPGEDYEQYF; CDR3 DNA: TGTGCCAGCAGCCCCGGGGAGGATTACGAGCAGTACTTC
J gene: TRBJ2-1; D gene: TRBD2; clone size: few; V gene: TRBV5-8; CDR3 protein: CARASGSSYNEQFF; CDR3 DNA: TGTGCCAGAGCTAGCGGGAGCTCCTACAATGAGCAGTTCTTC
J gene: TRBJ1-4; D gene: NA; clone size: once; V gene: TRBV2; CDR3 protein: CATTDWENEKLFF; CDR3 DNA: TGTGCCACCACGGACTGGGAAAATGAAAAACTGTTTTTT
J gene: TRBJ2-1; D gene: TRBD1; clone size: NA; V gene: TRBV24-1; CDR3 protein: CATERDRGHNEQFF; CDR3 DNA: TGTGCCACCGAGCGGGACAGGGGGCACAATGAGCAGTTCTTC
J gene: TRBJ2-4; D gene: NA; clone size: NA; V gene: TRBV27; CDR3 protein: CASSPAARSGAKNIQYF; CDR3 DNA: TGTGCCAGCAGTCCAGCGGCCAGGAGCGGGGCCAAAAACATTCAGTACTTC
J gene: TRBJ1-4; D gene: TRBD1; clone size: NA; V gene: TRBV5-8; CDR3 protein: CASRRGQGNEKLFF; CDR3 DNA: TGTGCCAGCAGGAGGGGACAGGGAAATGAAAAACTGTTTTTT
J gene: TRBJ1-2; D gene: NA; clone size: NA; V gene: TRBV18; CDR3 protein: CASSPGQNYGYTF; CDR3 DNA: TGTGCCAGCTCACCTGGCCAAAACTATGGCTACACCTTC